This T cell receptor (beta chain) is from a study of cytomegalovirus exposure and HLA in healthy donors. CDR1 is MRHNA, CDR2 SNTAGT, per germline. The CDR3 is made up of 15 amino acids. Trimming took off 4 bases at V and 1 base at J, with 11 bases between the two ends. Regarding this clone: What it binds is not known.

Points from the study as a whole: The study flagged fewer than 200 TCR beta chains as cytomegalovirus-associated. Follow-up analysis later connected one missense variant in DCLRE1C with trimming of TCR beta V- and J-genes. Later examination showed HLA-associated TCR beta chains had greater clonal expansion than equally common others. Later on, an analysis showed TCR association rates differing by HLA locus, with DRB1 the most and HLA-C the fewest.

With 60 Vbeta and 13 Jbeta primers, the PCR was carried out. Clones were sequenced by immunoSEQ multiplex PCR, and TCRdb holds only the in-frame ones, with some missing. The sample contains 150,000 to 180,000 clones, 60% to 85% of which appear only once. Sequenced sample: PBMCs. The source is a woman aged 40 to 55 in good health and CMV-seronegative. The chain carries TRBV6-4 and TRBJ2-1; TRBD2 is a possible D gene (5 bases). DNA of the CDR3: TGTGCCAGCAGTGCCTCGCCGGGGTCCTACAATGAGCAGTTCTTC. Translation: CASSASPGSYNEQFF.